This paragraph reports one TCR beta chain. This sample was taken from a study of blood T cell repertoires in COVID-19. The wider study: Collection of acute and convalescent COVID-19 samples took place in the United States, Italy and Spain. Nucleic acid was either cDNA or gDNA, and it came from T cells, B-cell-depleted T cells, or PBMCs.

CDR1 and CDR2 from the germline V gene are SGHVS and FQNEAQ. With V trimmed by 1 base and J by 4 bases, 2 bases remained unmatched. The CDR3 is made up of 14 amino acids. Authors' processing steps: Amplification of reference gene primers provided the estimated nucleated cell counts. Clones were read by immunoSEQ multiplex PCR, and TCRdb kept only the in-frame ones, dropping some. The DNA was the basis for D and trimming; V, J and clone size are from that table. The sample shows more than 200,000 clones, roughly 80% of them seen only once. The chain is built from TRBV7-8 and TRBJ2-7; 9 bases map to TRBD1. Sequenced: peripheral blood. This receptor was obtained from a woman of 80 years or more with acute or convalescent COVID-19. CDR3: CASSLGQGEYEQYF. The CDR3 DNA is TGTGCCAGCAGCTTAGGACAGGGGGAATACGAGCAGTACTTC.